Each of the 9 T cell receptor beta chains below was sequenced from the same sample in a study of coeliac disease. The table came from immunoSEQ multiplex PCR; TCRdb's copy has only in-frame clones and leaves some out. Found here are 7,500 to 9,500 clones, roughly 67% of them singletons; the top ten hold roughly 21%. The specimen was lamina propria lymphocytes from the gut. These receptors came from an older woman with celiac disease.

CDR3 region: CASSSGQLSNQPQHF. CDR3 nucleotides: TGTGCCAGCAGCTCGGGACAGCTTAGCAATCAGCCCCAGCATTTT. The chain recombines TRBV9 with TRBJ1-5; TRBD1 aligns across 7 bases. The V and J ends lost 4 bases and 0 bases, in that order; junction bases with no gene match: 4. The germline V gene has CDR1 SGDLS and CDR2 YYNGEE. This CDR3 has 15 residues.

This clone was counted only a few times. The chain employs TRBV28 and TRBJ1-4; 7 bases are a match to TRBD1. The CDR3 is 13 residues long. Germline V gene data show CDR1 as MDHEN and CDR2 as SYDVKM. Germline trimming cut 6 bases from V and 7 bases from J; bases unmatched to any gene: 5. The CDR3 protein is CASRTGFSEKLFF. The CDR3 DNA reads TGTGCCAGCAGGACAGGGTTTAGTGAAAAACTGTTTTTT.

The genes are TRBV28 and TRBJ2-5, with D maybe TRBD2 (7 bases). Trimming cost V 6 bases and J 5 bases, with 13 bases left between them. The CDR3 is 13 amino acids. The germline V gene encodes CDR1 MDHEN and CDR2 SYDVKM. The CDR3 bases are TGTGCCAGCAGGAGGACAGCGGGGGAGACCCAGTACTTC. It yields the protein CASRRTAGETQYF.

The chain has TRBV5-6 and TRBJ2-3, with D possibly being TRBD2 (7 bases). V was clipped by 1 base and J by 0 bases, with 9 bases between them. CDR3 length equals 15 residues. Germline CDR1 SGHDT, CDR2 YYEEEE. CDR3 protein: CASSLWGGSTDTQYF. The CDR3 DNA is TGTGCCAGCAGCTTGTGGGGGGGCAGCACAGATACGCAGTATTTT.

V is TRBV7-2 and J is TRBJ2-5, with D perhaps matching TRBD1 (6 bases). CDR1 and CDR2 from the germline V gene are SGHTA and FQGNSA. The CDR3 is 13 residues long. V gave up 3 bases and J gave up 4 bases, with 9 bases separating them. In DNA, the CDR3 is TGTGCCAGCAGCTTGAGGGGGTCAGAGACCCAGTACTTC. This gives the protein CASSLRGSETQYF.

This clone was detected only once. The rearrangement links TRBV6-1 to TRBJ1-2; tentative D call: TRBD1 (6 bases). Germline V CDR1 and CDR2: MNHNS, SASEGT. The CDR3 consists of 16 residues. Trimming removed 1 base from V and 4 bases from J, with 16 bases in between. As DNA, the CDR3 is TGTGCCAGCAGTGAAGACCTGGGACACCTACTCTATGGCTACACCTTC. This encodes CASSEDLGHLLYGYTF.

The chain's CDR3 is CASRLAGETQYF. The CDR3 region has the DNA TGTGCCAGTAGACTAGCGGGAGAGACCCAGTACTTC. The chain employs TRBV19 and TRBJ2-5; the match to TRBD2 covers 9 bases. From germline, CDR1 is LNHDA and CDR2 SQIVND (reference sequence). The V segment lost 6 bases and the J segment 4 bases; nucleotides outside the gene matches: 0. This CDR3 has 12 residues.

The CDR3 loop is CASSSGGTAYEQFF. The CDR3 DNA reads as TGTGCCAGCAGCTCGGGGGGGACGGCCTATGAGCAGTTCTTC. The rearrangement links TRBV7-3 to TRBJ2-1; 8 bases match TRBD2. With V trimmed by 4 bases and J by 8 bases, 7 bases remained unmatched. CDR1 and CDR2 from the germline V gene are SGHTA and FQGTGA. The CDR3 consists of 14 residues. The entire variable domain, with the rest obtained from reference TRBV7-3 and TRBJ2-1, is as follows: GAGVSQTPSNKVTEKGKYVELRCDPISGHTALYWYRQSLGQGPEFLIYFQGTGAADDSGLPNDRFFAVRPEGSVSTLKIQRTERGDSAVYLCASSSGGTAYEQFFGPGTRLTVL.

The chain joins TRBV7-3 to TRBJ1-1; D is possibly TRBD1 (6 bases). Trimming cost V 6 bases and J 1 base, with 15 bases left between them. The CDR3 loop spans 15 amino acids. Germline-derived CDR1 and CDR2 are SGHTA and FQGTGA. CDR3 loop: CASSLGAGENTEAFF. The CDR3 DNA reads TGTGCCAGCAGTCTGGGGGCGGGTGAGAACACTGAAGCTTTCTTT.